This T cell receptor beta chain emerged from a study of blood T cells in healthy people across ages. The CDR3 has 16 residues. V lost 0 bases and J lost 4, with 15 bases in between. Germline V gene data show CDR1 as LNHNV and CDR2 as YYDKDF (reference sequence). Combining a sample-barcoded 5' primer with a J-beta primer mix, a second PCR ran for roughly 6 to 12 cycles. Each TCR beta cDNA got a 12-nucleotide random molecular identifier. TCRdb passed the 5' RACE reads through MiXCR, listing each CDR3 protein once. The sample contains hundreds of thousands of distinct CDR3 sequences, roughly 50% of which appear only once.

V and J are TRBV15 and TRBJ1-1; possible D gene TRBD1, 5 bases. The clonotype originates from a man of 80 years or more in good health. Sequenced input: blood. The CDR3 region has the DNA TGTGCCACCAGCAGAGATCGGCTTGGGGGGAGCACTGAAGCTTTCTTT. It encodes CATSRDRLGGSTEAFF.